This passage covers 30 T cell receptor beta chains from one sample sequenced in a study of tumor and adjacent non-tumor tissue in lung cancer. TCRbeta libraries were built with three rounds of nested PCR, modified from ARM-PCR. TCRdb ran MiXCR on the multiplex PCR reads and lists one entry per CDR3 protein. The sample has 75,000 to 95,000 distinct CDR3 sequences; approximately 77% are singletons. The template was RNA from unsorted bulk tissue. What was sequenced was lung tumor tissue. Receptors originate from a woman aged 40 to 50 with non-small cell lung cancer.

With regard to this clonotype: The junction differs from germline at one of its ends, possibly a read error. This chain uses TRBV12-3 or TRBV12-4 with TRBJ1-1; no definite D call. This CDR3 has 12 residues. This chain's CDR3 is CTSSLIPEEAFF. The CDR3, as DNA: TGTACCAGCAGTTTAATTCCAGAGGAAGCTTTCTTT.

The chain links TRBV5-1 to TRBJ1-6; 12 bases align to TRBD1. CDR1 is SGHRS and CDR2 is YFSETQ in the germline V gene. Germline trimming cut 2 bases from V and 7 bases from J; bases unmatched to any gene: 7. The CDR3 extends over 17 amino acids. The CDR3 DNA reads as TGCGCCAGCAGCTTTGAGGGGACAGGGGGCGGAAATTCACCCCTCCACTTT. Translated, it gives CASSFEGTGGGNSPLHF.

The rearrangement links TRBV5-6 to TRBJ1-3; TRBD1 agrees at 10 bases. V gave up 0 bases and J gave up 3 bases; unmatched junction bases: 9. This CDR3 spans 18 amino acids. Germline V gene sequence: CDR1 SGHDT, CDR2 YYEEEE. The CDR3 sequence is CASSLGTGGSTRGNTIYF. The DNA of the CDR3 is TGTGCCAGCAGCTTGGGGACAGGGGGAAGCACGCGTGGAAACACCATATATTTT.

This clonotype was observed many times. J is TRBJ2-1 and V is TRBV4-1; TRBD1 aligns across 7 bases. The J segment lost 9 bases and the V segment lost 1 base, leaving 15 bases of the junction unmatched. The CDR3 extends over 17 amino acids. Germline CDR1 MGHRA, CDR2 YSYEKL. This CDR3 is CASSQGTGVGVSREQFF. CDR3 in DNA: TGCGCCAGCAGCCAAGGTACAGGGGTGGGAGTTAGTCGTGAGCAGTTCTTC.

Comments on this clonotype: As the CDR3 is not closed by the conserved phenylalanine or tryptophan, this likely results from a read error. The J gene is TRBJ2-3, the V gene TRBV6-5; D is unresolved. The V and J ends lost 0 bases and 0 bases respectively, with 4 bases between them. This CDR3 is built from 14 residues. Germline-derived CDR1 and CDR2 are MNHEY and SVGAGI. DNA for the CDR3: TGTGCCAGCAGTTACTCGAAAAGCACAGATACGCAGTATTAT. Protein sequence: CASSYSKSTDTQYY.

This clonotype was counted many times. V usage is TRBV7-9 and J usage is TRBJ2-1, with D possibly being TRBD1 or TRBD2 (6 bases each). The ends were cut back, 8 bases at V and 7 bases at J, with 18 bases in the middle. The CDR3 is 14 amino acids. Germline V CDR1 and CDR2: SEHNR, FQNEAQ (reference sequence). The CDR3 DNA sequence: TGTGCCAGCGGAGGGACCCGGGGGACAAATGAGCAGTTCTTC. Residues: CASGGTRGTNEQFF.

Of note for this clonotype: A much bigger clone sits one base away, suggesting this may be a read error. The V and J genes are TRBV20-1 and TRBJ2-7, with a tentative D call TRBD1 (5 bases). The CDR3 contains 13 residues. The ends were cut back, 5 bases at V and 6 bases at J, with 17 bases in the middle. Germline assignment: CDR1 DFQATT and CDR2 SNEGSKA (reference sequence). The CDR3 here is CSAGSPLGLEQYF. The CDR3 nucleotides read TGCAGTGCTGGAAGTCCATTGGGGCTCGAGCAGTACTTC.

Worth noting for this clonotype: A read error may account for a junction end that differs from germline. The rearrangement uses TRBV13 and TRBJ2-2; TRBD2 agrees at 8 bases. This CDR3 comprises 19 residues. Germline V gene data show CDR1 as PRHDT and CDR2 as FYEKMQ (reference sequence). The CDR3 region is CSSSLGLAIPSQNTGELFF. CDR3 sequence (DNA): TGTTCCAGCAGCTTAGGACTAGCCATTCCATCACAAAACACCGGGGAGCTGTTTTTT.

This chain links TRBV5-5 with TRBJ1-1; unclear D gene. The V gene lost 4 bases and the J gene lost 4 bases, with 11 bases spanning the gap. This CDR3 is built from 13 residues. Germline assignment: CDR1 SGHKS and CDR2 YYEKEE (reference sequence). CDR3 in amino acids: CASSHLGVTEAFF. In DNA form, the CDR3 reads TGTGCCAGCAGCCATTTGGGAGTCACTGAAGCTTTCTTT.

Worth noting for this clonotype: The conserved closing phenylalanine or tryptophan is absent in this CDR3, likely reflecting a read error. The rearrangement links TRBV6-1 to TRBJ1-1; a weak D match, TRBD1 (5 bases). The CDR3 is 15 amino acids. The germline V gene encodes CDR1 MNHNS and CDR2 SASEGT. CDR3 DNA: TGTGCTAGCAGTGAAACGGGGGGTTCGGGAACTGAAGCTTTCCTT. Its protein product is CASSETGGSGTEAFL.

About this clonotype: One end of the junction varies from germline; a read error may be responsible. Here the CDR3 reads CATSYSQTGSGNTIYF. The CDR3 coding sequence is TGTGCCACCAGTTACTCCCAGACAGGCTCTGGAAACACTATATATTTT. This sequence joins TRBV6-5 and TRBJ1-3; D might be TRBD1 (6 bases). The CDR3 totals 16 residues. CDR1 is MNHEY and CDR2 is SVGAGI in the germline V gene.

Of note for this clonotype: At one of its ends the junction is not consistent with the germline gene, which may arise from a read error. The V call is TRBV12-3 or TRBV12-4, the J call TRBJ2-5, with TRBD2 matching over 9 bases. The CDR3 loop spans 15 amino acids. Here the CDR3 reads CASMSSRGGLETQYF. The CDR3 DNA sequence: TGTGCAAGCATGTCTTCGCGGGGGGGCCTGGAGACCCAGTACTTC.

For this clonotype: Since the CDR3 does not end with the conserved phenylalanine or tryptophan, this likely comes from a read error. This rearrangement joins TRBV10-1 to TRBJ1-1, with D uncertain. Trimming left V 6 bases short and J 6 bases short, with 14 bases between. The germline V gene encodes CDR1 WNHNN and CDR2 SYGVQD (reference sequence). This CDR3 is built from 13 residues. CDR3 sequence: CASREDSLSEAFY. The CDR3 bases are TGCGCCAGCAGAGAGGATAGTCTCTCTGAAGCTTTCTAT.

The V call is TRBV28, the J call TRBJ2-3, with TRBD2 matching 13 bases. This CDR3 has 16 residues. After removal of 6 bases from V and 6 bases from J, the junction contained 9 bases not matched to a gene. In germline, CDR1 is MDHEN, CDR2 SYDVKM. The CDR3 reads CASRFGTSGDSDTQYF. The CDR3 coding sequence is TGTGCCAGCAGATTCGGGACTAGCGGGGACTCCGATACGCAGTATTTT.

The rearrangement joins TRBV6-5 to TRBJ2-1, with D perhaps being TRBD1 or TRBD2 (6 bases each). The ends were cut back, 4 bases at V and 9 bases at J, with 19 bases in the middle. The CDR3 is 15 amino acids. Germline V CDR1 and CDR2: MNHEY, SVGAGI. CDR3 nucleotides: TGTGCCAGCAGTTCGATCGGGACATGGGGAGGTGAGCAGTTCTTC. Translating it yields CASSSIGTWGGEQFF.

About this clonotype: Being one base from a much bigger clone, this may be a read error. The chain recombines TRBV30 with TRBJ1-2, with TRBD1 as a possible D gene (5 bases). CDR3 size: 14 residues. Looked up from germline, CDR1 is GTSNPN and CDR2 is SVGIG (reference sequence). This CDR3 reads CVWTPGSGGYGYTF. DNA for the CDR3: TGTGTCTGGACCCCAGGGAGTGGGGGGTATGGCTACACCTTC.

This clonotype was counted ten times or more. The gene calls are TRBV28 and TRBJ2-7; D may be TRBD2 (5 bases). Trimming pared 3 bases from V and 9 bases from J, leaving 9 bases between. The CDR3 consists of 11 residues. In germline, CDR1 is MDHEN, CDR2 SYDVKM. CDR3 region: CASSFIGGQYF. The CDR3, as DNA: TGTGCCAGCAGTTTTATCGGAGGGCAGTACTTC. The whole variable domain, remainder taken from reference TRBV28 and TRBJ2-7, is DVKVTQSSRYLVKRTGEKVFLECVQDMDHENMFWYRQDPGLGLRLIYFSYDVKMKEKGDIPEGYSVSREKKERFSLILESASTNQTSMYLCASSFIGGQYFGPGTRLTVT.

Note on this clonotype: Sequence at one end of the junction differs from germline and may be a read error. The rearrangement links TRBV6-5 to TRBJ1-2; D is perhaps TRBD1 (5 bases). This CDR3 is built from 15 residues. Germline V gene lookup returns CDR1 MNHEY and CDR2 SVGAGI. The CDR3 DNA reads TGTGTCAGCAGTTACGGGGCAGAGTCTGACTATGGCTACGCCTTC. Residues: CVSSYGAESDYGYAF.

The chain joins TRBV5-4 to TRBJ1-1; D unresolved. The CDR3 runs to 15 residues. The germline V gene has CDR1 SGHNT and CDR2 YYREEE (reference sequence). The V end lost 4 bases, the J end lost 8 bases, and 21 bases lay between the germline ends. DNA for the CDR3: TGTGCCAGCAGCGGACGTTTAGAGGGCGTCACCGAAGCTTTCTTT. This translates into CASSGRLEGVTEAFF.

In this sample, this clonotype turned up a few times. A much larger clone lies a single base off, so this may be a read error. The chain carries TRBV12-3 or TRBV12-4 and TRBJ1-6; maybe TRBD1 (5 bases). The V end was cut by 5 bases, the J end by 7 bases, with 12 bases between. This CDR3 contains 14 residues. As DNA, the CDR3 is TGTGCCAGCAGTCCGGGGGGGACGAATTCACCCCTCCACTTT. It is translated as CASSPGGTNSPLHF.

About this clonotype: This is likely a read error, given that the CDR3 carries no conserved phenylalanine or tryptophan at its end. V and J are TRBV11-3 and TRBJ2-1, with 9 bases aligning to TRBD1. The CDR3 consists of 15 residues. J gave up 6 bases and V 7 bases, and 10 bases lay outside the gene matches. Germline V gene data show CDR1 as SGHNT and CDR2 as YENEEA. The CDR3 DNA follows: TGTGCCAGCAACTCCCAGGGACAGGGCAGCAATGAGCAGTTCTTG. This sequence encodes CASNSQGQGSNEQFL.

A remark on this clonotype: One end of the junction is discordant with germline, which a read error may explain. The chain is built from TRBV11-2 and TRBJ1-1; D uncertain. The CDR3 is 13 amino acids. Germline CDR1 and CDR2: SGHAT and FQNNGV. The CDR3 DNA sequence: TGTGCCAGTAGCTTTCGTGAGGAGGCGGGGGCTTTCTTT. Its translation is CASSFREEAGAFF.

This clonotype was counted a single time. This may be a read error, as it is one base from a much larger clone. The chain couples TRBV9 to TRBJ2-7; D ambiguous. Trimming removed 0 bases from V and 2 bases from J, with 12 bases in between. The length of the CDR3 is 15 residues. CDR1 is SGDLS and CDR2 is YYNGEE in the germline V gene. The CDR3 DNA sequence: TGTGCCAGCAGCGTAGGTAGCAGAAAGACCTACGAGCAGTACTTC. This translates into CASSVGSRKTYEQYF.

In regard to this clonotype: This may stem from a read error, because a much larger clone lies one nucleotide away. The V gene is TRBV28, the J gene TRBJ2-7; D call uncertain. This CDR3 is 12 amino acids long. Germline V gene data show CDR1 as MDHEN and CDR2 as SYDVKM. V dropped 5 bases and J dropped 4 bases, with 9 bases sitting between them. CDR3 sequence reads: CASSLEWYEQYF. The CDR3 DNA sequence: TGTGCCAGCAGTCTTGAGTGGTACGAGCAGTACTTC.

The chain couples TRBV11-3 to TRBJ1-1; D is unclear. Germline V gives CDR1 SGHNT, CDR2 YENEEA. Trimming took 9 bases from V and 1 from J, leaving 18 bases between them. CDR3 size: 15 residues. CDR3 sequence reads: CASERSGNGNTEAFF. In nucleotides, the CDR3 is TGTGCCAGTGAAAGGTCGGGTAACGGGAACACTGAAGCTTTCTTT.

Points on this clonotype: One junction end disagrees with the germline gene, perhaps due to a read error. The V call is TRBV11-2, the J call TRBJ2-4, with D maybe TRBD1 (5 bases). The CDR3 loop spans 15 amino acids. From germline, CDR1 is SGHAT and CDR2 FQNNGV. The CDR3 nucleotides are TGTGTCAGCAACAGAATCACAGGTGCCAAAAACATTCAGTACTTC. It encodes CVSNRITGAKNIQYF.

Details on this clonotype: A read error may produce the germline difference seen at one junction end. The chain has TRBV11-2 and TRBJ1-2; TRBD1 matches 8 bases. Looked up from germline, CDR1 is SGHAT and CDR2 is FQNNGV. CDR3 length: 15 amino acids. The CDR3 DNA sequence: TGTGCCAGTAGCTCCGGGACAGGTTTGTGGAGCGGCTACGCCTTC. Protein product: CASSSGTGLWSGYAF.

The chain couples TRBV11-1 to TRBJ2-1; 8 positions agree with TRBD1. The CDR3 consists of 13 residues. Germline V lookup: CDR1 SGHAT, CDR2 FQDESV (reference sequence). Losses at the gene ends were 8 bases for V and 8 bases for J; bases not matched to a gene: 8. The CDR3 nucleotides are TGTGCCAGCTCCAGGGGGCGCGGGGATGAGCAGTTCTTC. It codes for CASSRGRGDEQFF.

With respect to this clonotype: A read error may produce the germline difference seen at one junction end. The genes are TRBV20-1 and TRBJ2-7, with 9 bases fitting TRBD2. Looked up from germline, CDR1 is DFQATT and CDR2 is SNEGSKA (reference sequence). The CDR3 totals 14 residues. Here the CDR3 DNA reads TGCAGTACTAGCCCCCTAGCGGGATTCTGCGAGCAGTACTTC. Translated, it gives CSTSPLAGFCEQYF.

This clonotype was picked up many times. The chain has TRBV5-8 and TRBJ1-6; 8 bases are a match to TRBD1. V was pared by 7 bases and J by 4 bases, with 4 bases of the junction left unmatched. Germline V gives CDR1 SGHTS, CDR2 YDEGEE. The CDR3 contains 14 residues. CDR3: CASGRQGYNSPLHF. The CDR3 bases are TGTGCCAGCGGCAGACAGGGGTATAATTCACCCCTCCACTTT.